This T cell receptor (beta chain) originates from a study of blood T cell repertoires in COVID-19. Data came from immunoSEQ multiplex PCR; TCRdb stores just in-frame clones and leaves some out. The table has 120,000 or so clones, around 81% seen once. The CDR3 extends over 15 amino acids. Looked up from germline, CDR1 is SGHKS and CDR2 is YYEKEE (reference sequence). J was trimmed by 6 bases and V by 2 bases; bases with no gene match: 5. The rearrangement uses TRBV5-5 and TRBJ1-5, with 10 bases that match TRBD1. This receptor was identified in a man aged 25-45 years with COVID-19, enrolled during active disease. The source material was peripheral blood. CDR3 DNA: TGTGCCAGCAGCTTCGACAGGGGGCGAGGTCAGCCCCAGCATTTT. Its protein is CASSFDRGRGQPQHF.